Listed here are 10 T cell receptor beta chains from one sample, sequenced in a study of beta chain bispecific antibodies for T cell cancers. Study observations and caveats: The TRBV12-3 share of total TRBV signal fell roughly 99% after anti-TRBV12 rather than anti-CD19 exposure. In these mixed samples, most targeted TRBV reads derived from the leukemia cell line.

TCRdb re-derived calls from the 5' RACE reads in MiXCR, one entry per CDR3 protein. Counted here are 20,000 to 25,000 distinct CDR3 sequences, approximately 2% occurring once; the ten biggest clones make up approximately 5.4%. Blood mononuclear cells were expanded for approximately 3 days using either OKT3 anti-CD3 antibody or CD3/CD28 beads. These TCRs' antigens remain unknown. The material was healthy donor T cells cultured with leukemia cells, obtained from a culture containing a bispecific antibody targeting TCR Vbeta12. The receptor set was obtained from a human donor in good health. Some clones in this sample may be carry-over from other donors' samples.

The chain has TRBV19 and TRBJ2-1; the D gene is possibly TRBD2 (5 bases). V was trimmed by 5 bases and J by 5 bases, leaving 13 bases between them. The CDR3 contains 14 residues. CDR1 and CDR2 (germline): LNHDA, SQIVND (reference sequence). CDR3 loop: CASSPHLANNEQFF. DNA for the CDR3: TGTGCCAGTAGTCCCCACCTAGCAAACAATGAGCAGTTCTTC.

There are many counts of this clonotype. The chain carries TRBV7-2 and TRBJ2-1, with 12 nucleotides matching TRBD2. Germline assignment: CDR1 SGHTA and CDR2 FQGNSA. The length of the CDR3 is 16 residues. The J segment lost 0 bases and the V segment lost 5 bases, leaving 2 bases of the junction unmatched. The CDR3 DNA reads TGTGCCAGCAGCCCGGGACTAGCGGGCTCCTACAATGAGCAGTTCTTC. Protein: CASSPGLAGSYNEQFF. The entire variable domain, with the rest obtained from reference TRBV7-2 and TRBJ2-1, is as follows: GAGVSQSPSNKVTEKGKDVELRCDPISGHTALYWYRQSLGQGLEFLIYFQGNSAPDKSGLPSDRFSAERTGGSVSTLTIQRTQQEDSAVYLCASSPGLAGSYNEQFFGPGTRLTVL.

This clonotype was counted ten times or more. This chain joins TRBV7-6 and TRBJ2-2; D remains unclear. Germline CDR1 reads SGHVS; CDR2 reads FNYEAQ. V lost 6 bases and J lost 0, with 5 bases in between. The CDR3 totals 13 residues. In nucleotides, the CDR3 is TGTGCCAGCAGTCCCGCGAACACCGGGGAGCTGTTTTTT. Translating gives CASSPANTGELFF.

This clonotype was detected many times. V and J are TRBV7-6 and TRBJ2-2; no clear D gene. V lost 1 base and J lost 6, with 6 bases in between. The CDR3 sequence is 13 residues long. Germline assignment: CDR1 SGHVS and CDR2 FNYEAQ. The CDR3 here is CASSLDGPGELFF. In nucleotides, the CDR3 is TGTGCCAGCAGCTTAGACGGGCCCGGGGAGCTGTTTTTT.

Ten or more counts support this clonotype. This chain connects TRBV2 to TRBJ2-2, with D perhaps matching TRBD2 (6 bases). The CDR3 covers 14 residues. CDR1 SNHLY and CDR2 FYNNEI come from the germline V gene. Deletions cut 4 bases from V and 6 bases from J, with 12 bases between. DNA of the CDR3: TGTGCCAGCAGTGTAACTAGCTTTGCCGGGGAGCTGTTTTTT. It specifies CASSVTSFAGELFF.

This clonotype was counted many times. This chain uses TRBV20-1 with TRBJ2-7; D possibly corresponds to TRBD2 (6 bases). The CDR3 contains 13 residues. Germline-derived CDR1 and CDR2 are DFQATT and SNEGSKA (reference sequence). The V end was cut by 6 bases, the J end by 2 bases, with 14 bases between. CDR3 sequence (DNA): TGCAGTGCCAATCGGGACTCCCCCTACGAGCAGTACTTC. Protein: CSANRDSPYEQYF.

This clonotype has a count of ten or more. The V and J genes are TRBV5-1 and TRBJ2-2; tentatively, D is TRBD1 (6 bases). This CDR3 comprises 15 residues. Trimming stripped 1 base from V and 4 bases from J, with 11 bases between. Germline V CDR1 and CDR2: SGHRS, YFSETQ. In DNA form, the CDR3 reads TGCGCCAGCAGCTTGCTGGGACAAGTCACCGGGGAGCTGTTTTTT. Amino acids: CASSLLGQVTGELFF. Using reference TRBV5-1 and TRBJ2-2 for the parts outside the CDR3, the full variable domain is KAGVTQTPRYLIKTRGQQVTLSCSPISGHRSVSWYQQTPGQGLQFLFEYFSETQRNKGNFPGRFSGRQFSNSRSEMNVSTLELGDSALYLCASSLLGQVTGELFFGEGSRLTVL.

Ten or more counts support this clonotype. The rearrangement links TRBV18 to TRBJ2-5, with D hard to call. With 4 bases removed from V and 0 bases from J, the gap between germline ends came to 3 bases. The CDR3 has 12 amino acids. The germline CDR1 and CDR2 sequences are KGHSH and LQKENI. The CDR3, as DNA: TGTGCCAGCTCACGGGACCAAGAGACCCAGTACTTC. Translating gives CASSRDQETQYF.

This clonotype was seen only a few times. The chain links TRBV30 to TRBJ2-5, with D unclear. The germline CDR1 and CDR2 sequences are GTSNPN and SVGIG (reference sequence). Trimming took off 5 bases at V and 2 bases at J, with 6 bases between the two ends. The CDR3 totals 11 residues. CDR3 protein: CAWGPQETQYF. CDR3 DNA sequence: TGTGCCTGGGGTCCTCAAGAGACCCAGTACTTC. Looking up the rest from reference TRBV30 and TRBJ2-5 gives the full variable domain: SQTIHQWPATLVQPVGSPLSLECTVEGTSNPNLYWYRQAAGRGLQLLFYSVGIGQISSEVPQNLSASRPQDRQFILSSKKLLLSDSGFYLCAWGPQETQYFGPGTRLLVL.

This clonotype was observed at least ten times. This rearrangement joins TRBV20-1 to TRBJ2-5; 9 nucleotides align to TRBD2. Per the germline V gene, CDR1 is DFQATT and CDR2 is SNEGSKA (reference sequence). J gave up 2 bases and V 0 bases, and 4 bases lay outside the gene matches. There are 15 residues in the CDR3. As DNA, the CDR3 is TGCAGTGCTAGAGATGGGACTAGCTGGCAAGAGACCCAGTACTTC. It is translated as CSARDGTSWQETQYF.